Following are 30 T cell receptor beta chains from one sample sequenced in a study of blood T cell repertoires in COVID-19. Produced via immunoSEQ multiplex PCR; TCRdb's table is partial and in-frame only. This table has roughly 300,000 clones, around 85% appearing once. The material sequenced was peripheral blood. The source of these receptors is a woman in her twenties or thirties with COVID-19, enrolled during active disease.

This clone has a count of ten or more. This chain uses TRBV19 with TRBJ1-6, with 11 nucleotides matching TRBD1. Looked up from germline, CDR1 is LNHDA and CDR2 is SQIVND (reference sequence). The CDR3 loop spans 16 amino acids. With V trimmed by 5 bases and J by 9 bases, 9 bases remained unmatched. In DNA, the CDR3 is TGTGCCAGTAGTGTCGCGGGACAGGGGGATGGTTCACCCCTCCACTTT. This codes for CASSVAGQGDGSPLHF.

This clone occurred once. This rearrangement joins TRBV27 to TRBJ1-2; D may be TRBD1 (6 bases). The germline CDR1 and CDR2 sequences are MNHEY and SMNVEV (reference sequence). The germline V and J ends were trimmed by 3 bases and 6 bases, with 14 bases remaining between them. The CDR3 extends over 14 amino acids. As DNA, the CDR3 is TGTGCCAGCAGTTTGGGAGGGGCAGGGGATGGCTACACCTTC. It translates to CASSLGGAGDGYTF.

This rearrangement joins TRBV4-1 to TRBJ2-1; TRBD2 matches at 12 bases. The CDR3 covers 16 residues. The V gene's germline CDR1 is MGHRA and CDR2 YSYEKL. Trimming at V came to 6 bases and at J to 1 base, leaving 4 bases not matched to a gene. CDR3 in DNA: TGCGCCAGCAGTGACGGACTAGCGGGGTCCTACAATGAGCAGTTCTTC. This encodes CASSDGLAGSYNEQFF.

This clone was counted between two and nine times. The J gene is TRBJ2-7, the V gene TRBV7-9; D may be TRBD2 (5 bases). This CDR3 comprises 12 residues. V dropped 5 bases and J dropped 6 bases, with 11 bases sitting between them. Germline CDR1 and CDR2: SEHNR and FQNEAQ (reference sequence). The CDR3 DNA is TGTGCCAGCAGCAGTACCCGGGGCGAGCAGTACTTC. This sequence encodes CASSSTRGEQYF.

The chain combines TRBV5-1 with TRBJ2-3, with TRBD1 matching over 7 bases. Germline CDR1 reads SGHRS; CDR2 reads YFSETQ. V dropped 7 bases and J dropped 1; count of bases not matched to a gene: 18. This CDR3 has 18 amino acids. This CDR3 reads CASRTEQGGLKGTDTQYF. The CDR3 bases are TGCGCCAGCCGTACGGAACAAGGGGGCTTGAAGGGCACAGATACGCAGTATTTT.

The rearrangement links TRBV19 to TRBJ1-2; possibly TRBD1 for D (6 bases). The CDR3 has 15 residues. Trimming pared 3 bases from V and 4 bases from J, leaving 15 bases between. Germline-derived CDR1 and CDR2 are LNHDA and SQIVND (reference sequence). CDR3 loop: CASSINRVPTYGYTF. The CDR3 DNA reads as TGTGCCAGTAGTATTAACAGGGTTCCAACCTATGGCTACACCTTC.

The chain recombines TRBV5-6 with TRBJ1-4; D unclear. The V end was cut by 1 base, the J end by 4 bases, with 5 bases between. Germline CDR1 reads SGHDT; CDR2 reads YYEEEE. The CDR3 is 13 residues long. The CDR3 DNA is TGTGCCAGCAGCTTGTCGGGTAATGAAAAACTGTTTTTT. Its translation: CASSLSGNEKLFF.

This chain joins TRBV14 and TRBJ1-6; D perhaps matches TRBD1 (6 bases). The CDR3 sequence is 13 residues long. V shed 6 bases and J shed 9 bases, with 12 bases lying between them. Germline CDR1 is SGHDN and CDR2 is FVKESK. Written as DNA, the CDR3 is TGTGCCAGCAGTCAACCAGGGGCTTCACCCCTCCACTTT. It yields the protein CASSQPGASPLHF.

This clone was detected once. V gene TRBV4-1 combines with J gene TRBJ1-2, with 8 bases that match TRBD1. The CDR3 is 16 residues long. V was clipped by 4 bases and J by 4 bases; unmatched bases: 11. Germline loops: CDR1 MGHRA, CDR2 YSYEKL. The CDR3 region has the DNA TGCGCCAGCAGCCCACTAGCCACAGGACAGGGCTATGGCTACACCTTC. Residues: CASSPLATGQGYGYTF.

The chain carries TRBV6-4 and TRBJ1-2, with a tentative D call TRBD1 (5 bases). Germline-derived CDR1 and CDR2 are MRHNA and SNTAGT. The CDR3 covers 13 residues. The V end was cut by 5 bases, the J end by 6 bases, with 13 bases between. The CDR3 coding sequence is TGTGCCAGCAGTCCCCGGGGAGGGGATGGCTACACCTTC. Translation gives CASSPRGGDGYTF.

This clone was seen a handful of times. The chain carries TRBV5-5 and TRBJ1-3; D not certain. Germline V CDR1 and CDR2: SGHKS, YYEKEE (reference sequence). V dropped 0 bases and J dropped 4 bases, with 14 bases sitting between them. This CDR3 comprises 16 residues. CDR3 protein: CASSLGFHSEGNTIYF. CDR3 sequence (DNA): TGTGCCAGCAGCTTGGGGTTTCACTCCGAAGGAAACACCATATATTTT. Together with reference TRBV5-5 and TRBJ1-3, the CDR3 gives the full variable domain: DAGVTQSPTHLIKTRGQQVTLRCSPISGHKSVSWYQQVLGQGPQFIFQYYEKEERGRGNFPDRFSARQFPNYSSELNVNALLLGDSALYLCASSLGFHSEGNTIYFGEGSWLTVV.

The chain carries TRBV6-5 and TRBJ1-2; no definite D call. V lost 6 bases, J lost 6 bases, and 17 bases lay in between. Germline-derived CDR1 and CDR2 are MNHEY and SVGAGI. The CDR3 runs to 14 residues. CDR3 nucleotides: TGTGCCAGCAGCAGGACGGGGAAGGAGAATGGCTACACCTTC. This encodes CASSRTGKENGYTF.

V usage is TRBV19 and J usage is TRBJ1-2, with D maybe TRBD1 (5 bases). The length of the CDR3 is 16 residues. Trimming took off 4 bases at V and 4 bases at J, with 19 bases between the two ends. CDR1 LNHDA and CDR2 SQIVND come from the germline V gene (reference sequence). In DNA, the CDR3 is TGTGCCAGTAGTAGGCCTTCGGACAAGGGAGGCTATGGCTACACCTTC. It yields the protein CASSRPSDKGGYGYTF.

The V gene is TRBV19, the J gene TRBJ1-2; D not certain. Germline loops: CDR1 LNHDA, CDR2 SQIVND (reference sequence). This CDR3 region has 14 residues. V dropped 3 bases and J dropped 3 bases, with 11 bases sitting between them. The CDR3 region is CASSINNGYYGYTF. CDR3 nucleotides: TGTGCCAGTAGTATTAACAATGGTTACTATGGCTACACCTTC.

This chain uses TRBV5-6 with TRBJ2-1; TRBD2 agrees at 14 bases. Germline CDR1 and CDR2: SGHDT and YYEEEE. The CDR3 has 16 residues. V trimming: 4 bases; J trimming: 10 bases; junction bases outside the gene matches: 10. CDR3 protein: CASSPGLAGAPREQFF. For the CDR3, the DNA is TGTGCCAGCAGCCCGGGACTAGCGGGGGCGCCGAGGGAGCAGTTCTTC.

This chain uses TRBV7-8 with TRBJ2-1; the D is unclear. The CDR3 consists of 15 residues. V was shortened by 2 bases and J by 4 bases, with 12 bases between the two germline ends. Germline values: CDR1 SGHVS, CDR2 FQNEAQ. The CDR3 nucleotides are TGTGCCAGCAGCTTAAGCGAAGTAGCATACAATGAGCAGTTCTTC. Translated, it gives CASSLSEVAYNEQFF.

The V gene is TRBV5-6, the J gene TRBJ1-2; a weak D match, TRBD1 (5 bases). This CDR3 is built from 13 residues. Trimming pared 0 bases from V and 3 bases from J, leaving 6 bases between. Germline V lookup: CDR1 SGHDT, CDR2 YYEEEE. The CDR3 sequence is CASSLAGDYGYTF. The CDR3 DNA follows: TGTGCCAGCAGCTTGGCGGGGGACTATGGCTACACCTTC.

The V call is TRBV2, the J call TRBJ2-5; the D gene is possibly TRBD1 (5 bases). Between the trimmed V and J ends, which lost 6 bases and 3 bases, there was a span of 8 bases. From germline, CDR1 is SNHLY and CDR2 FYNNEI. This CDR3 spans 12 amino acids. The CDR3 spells CASRTREETQYF. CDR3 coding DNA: TGTGCCAGCAGGACCAGGGAAGAGACCCAGTACTTC.

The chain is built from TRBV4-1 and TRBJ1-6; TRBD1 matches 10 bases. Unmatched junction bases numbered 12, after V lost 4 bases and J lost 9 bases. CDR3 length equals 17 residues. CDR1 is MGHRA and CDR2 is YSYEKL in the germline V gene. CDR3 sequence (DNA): TGCGCCAGCAGCCCGCCCCAGACAGGGGGCTACAGTTCACCCCTCCACTTT. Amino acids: CASSPPQTGGYSSPLHF.

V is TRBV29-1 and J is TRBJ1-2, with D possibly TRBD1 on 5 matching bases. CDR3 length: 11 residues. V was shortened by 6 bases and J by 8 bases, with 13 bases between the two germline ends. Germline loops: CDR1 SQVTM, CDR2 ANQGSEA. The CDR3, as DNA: TGCAGCGTCGATGACAGCTCGGGCTACACCTTC. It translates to CSVDDSSGYTF.

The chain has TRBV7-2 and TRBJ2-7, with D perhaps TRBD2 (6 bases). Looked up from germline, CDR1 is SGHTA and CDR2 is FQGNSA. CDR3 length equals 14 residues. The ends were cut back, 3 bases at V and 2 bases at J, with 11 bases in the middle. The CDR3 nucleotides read TGTGCCAGCAGCTTTCAGGGACTCCCCTACGAGCAGTACTTC. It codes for CASSFQGLPYEQYF.

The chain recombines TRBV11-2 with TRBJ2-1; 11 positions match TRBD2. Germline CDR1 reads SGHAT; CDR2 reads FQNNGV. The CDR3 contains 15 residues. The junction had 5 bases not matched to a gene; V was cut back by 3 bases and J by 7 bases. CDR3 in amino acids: CASSFIAGGLNEQFF. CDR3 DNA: TGTGCCAGCAGCTTCATAGCGGGGGGGCTGAATGAGCAGTTCTTC.

The CDR3 reads CASSEYDWRRETQYF. CDR3 sequence (DNA): TGTGCCAGCAGTGAATATGACTGGCGAAGGGAGACCCAGTACTTC. The J gene is TRBJ2-5, the V gene TRBV6-1, with D unclear. The CDR3 has 15 residues. Deletions cut 2 bases from V and 5 bases from J, with 15 bases between. Germline V gene lookup returns CDR1 MNHNS and CDR2 SASEGT.

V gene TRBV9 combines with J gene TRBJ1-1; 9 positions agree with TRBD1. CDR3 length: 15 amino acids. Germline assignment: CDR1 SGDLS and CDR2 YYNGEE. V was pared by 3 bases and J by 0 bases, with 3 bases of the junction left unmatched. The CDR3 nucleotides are TGTGCCAGCAGCGACCGACAGGGGGTGAACACTGAAGCTTTCTTT. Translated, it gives CASSDRQGVNTEAFF.

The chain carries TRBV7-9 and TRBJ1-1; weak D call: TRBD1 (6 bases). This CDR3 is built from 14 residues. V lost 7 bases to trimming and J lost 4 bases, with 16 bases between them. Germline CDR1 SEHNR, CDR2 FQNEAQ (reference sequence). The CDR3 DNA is TGTGCCAGCACCCGTGAGAGGGGGTTCACTGAAGCTTTCTTT. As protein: CASTRERGFTEAFF.

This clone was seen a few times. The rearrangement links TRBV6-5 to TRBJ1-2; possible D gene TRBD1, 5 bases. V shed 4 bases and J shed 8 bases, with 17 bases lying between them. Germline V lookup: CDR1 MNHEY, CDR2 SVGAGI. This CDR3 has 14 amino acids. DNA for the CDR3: TGTGCCAGCAGTTCGTGGCAGGGCTCGGCGGGCTACACCTTC. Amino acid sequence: CASSSWQGSAGYTF.

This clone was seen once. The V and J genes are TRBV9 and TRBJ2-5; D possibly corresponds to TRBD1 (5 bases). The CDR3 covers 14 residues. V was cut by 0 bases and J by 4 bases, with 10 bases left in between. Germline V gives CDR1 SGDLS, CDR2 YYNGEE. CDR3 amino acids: CASSVVAGPETQYF. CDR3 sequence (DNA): TGTGCCAGCAGCGTAGTAGCAGGGCCAGAGACCCAGTACTTC.

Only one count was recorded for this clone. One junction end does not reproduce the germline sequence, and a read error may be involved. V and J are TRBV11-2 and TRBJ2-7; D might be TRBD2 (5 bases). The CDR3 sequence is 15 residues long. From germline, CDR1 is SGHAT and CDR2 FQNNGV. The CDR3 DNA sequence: TGTGCCAGCAGCCCCTGGAGGATGAGCTCCCACGAGCAGTACTTC. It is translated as CASSPWRMSSHEQYF. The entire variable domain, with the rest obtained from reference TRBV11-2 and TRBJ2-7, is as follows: EAGVAQSPRYKIIEKRQSVAFWCNPISGHATLYWYQQILGQGPKLLIQFQNNGVVDDSQLPKDRFSAERLKGVDSTLKIQPAKLEDSAVYLCASSPWRMSSHEQYFGPGTRLTVT.

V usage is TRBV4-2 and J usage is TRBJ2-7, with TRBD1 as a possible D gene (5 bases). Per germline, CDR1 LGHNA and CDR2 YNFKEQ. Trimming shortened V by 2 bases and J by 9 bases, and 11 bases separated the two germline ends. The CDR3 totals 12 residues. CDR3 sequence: CASSQTNQGQYF. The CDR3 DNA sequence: TGTGCCAGCAGCCAAACGAATCAGGGGCAGTACTTC.

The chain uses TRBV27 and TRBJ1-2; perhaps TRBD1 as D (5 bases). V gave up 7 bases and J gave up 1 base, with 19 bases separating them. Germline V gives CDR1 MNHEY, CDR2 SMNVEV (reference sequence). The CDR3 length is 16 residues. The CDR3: CASMRASVGGNYGYTF. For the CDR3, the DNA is TGTGCCAGCATGCGTGCCTCGGTGGGGGGTAACTATGGCTACACCTTC.